The clone carrying this T cell receptor (beta chain) appeared a single time. After removal of 1 base from V and 4 bases from J, the junction contained 3 bases not matched to a gene. Looked up from germline, CDR1 is SGHAT and CDR2 is FQNNGV. This CDR3 is 14 amino acids long. The sample is drawn from a study of shared clonotypes between healthy human individuals. TCRdb's table, derived via immunoSEQ multiplex PCR, lists solely in-frame clones and lacks some. The profile shows approximately 2.4 million clones, roughly 95% of them singletons. This chain links TRBV11-2 with TRBJ2-5; 7 nucleotides match TRBD2. This receptor was taken from a man between 18 and 29 years old in good health. What was sequenced was naive CD4+ T cells sorted from blood. Described subset: CD45RA+ positively selected. The CDR3 DNA sequence: TGTGCCAGCAGCTTAGTCCCTAGCGGAGAGACCCAGTACTTC. This gives the protein CASSLVPSGETQYF.